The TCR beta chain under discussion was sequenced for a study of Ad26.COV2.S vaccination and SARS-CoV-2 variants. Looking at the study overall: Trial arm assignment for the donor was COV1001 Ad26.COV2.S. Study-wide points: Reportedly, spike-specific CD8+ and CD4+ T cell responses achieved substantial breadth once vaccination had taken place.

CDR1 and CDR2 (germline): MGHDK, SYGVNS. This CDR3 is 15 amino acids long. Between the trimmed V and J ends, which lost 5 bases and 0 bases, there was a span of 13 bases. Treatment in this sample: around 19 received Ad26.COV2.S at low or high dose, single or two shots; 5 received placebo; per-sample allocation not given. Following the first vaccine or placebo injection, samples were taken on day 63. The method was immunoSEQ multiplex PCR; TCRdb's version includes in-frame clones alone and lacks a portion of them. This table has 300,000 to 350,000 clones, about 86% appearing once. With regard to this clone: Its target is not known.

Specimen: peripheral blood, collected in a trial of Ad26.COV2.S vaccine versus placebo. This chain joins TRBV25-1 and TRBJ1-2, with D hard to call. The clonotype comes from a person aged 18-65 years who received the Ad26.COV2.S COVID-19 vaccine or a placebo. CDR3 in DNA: TGTGCCAGCAGTCCCGTGGGCAGCACTAACTATGGCTACACCTTC. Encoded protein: CASSPVGSTNYGYTF.